This T cell receptor beta chain was observed in a study of shared clonotypes between healthy human individuals (dated by TCRdb to about 2020). Broadly, across the study: Two women and a few men aged 18 to 49 years were included in the cohort. Leukapheresis yielded between about 0.85 and 10 billion PBMCs per donor. To estimate repertoire size and how much clonotype sharing occurs between individuals, the study deeply sequenced the blood TCR repertoires of roughly 5 healthy adults. To increase sequencing depth and limit assay-specific biases, different laboratories used diverse techniques to prepare libraries and sequence TCR repertoires. For each donor, CD4 naive and CD4 memory were each run on three plates, CD8 naive on two plates, and CD8 memory on one plate.

Using the deep immunoSEQ assay, multiplex PCR amplified TCR CDR3 regions from genomic DNA. Genomic DNA extracted from each cell subset was distributed evenly over all wells of several immunoSEQ 96-well plates, and each plate served as one replicate. For sorted subsets, each replicate PCR was loaded with roughly 190 ng genomic DNA, equivalent to 25,000 to 35,000 T cell genomes. Purified libraries were measured with a Qubit 3.0 fluorometer, size-checked on a Bioanalyzer 2100, and measured again with the KAPA Library Quantification kit. Every immunoSEQ 96-well plate was sequenced on a dedicated single-read 150-cycle Illumina NextSeq 550 flow cell. On the authors' methods: Because only junctional sequences without quality scores were contained in the immunoSEQ output, filtering matching that applied to full-length reads could not be performed. Sequences were annotated with PyIR, a Python wrapper for IgBLAST v1.9, and V/J genes and CDR3 were assigned using IMGT germline references. Reads were filtered out if the reads had weak V/J assignments (E-value above 1e-6), no CDR3, stop codons, out-of-frame junctions, or ambiguous translated residues. V3J clonotypes were defined by identical inferred V gene, J gene, and CDR3 amino acid sequence. The percentage overlap between two repertoires was calculated by dividing the number of shared unique clonotypes by the size of the smaller repertoire. Richness of each repertoire was evaluated using RTK rarefaction, the Chao1 estimator, and Recon v2.1 estimates of unobserved clonotypes. Generation probabilities were computed with OLGA for all TCRbeta clonotypes obtained by the gDNA method from several donors. TCRdb took over this immuneACCESS table, retaining in-frame rearrangements with V and J assigned. Such tables are incomplete; in checked studies, under half of the missing clones stem from an unresolved V gene, and the remainder is unexplained. The D gene and trimming were derived from the DNA, and the V and J assignments and clone size from that table. The sample profile shows more than 2 million clones; around 93% of them were found once. 1.5% to 2% of the sample is in the top ten clones.

Notes on this clone: Its antigen remains undetermined. No quality values exist for individual bases; no much larger clone is one base distant. The identical CDR3 is also encoded by other nucleotide sequences in the sample.

CD8 naive samples were obtained by positive selection for CCR7 among CD45RO-negative cells, yielding a CD45RA+CCR7+ population from which TemRA cells were excluded. The donors were healthy, HIV-negative adults with no recently reported acute infections or vaccinations. Every donor was a Caucasian adult living in Nashville, Tennessee, USA. Blood was collected by leukapheresis, and PBMCs were isolated by Ficoll-Histopaque density gradient centrifugation and then cryopreserved in liquid nitrogen vapor phase. Purity and quantity of every magnetically sorted T cell population were checked by analytical flow cytometry. Each sorted fraction had its genomic DNA isolated and then quantified by UV absorbance on a Nanodrop 2000c. The CDR3 numbers 13 residues from cysteine through phenylalanine. Here the CDR3 DNA is all that survives: 39 bases in frame from base 1. V and J are truncated by 4 bases and 4 bases respectively, leaving an intervening sequence of 12 bases. CDR1 and CDR2 are read off the germline V gene as SGHDT and YYEEEE.

Overall results and qualifications from the work: Naive subsets generally had larger estimated clonotype richness than memory subsets. When several donors were compared, the shared fraction of clonotypes was about 5% for naive CD4, over 3% for naive CD8, 2% to 2.5% for memory CD4, and 0.35% to 0.4% for memory CD8. Rarefaction of sorted-subset datasets indicated incomplete sequencing despite the large sequencing depth. Sampling was limited to blood, and TCR repertoires in tissue likely differ from TCR repertoires in blood. Pairwise subsampling led to the expectation that sequencing depth would affect the degree of clonotype sharing among donors. The small number of donors limited the genetic and exposure-history diversity represented. Clonotypes shared by all four sorted-subset donors showed higher generation probabilities than non-shared clonotypes.

This receptor was obtained from a man between 18 and 29 years old in good health. Some clones in this sample may be carry-over from other donors' samples. Material for sequencing was naive CD8+ T cells from PBMCs. The label giving this sample's cell subset or site can be read as: CD45RA+CCR7+. The rearrangement joined TRBV5-6 to TRBJ2-7; the D gene is perhaps TRBD1, from 5 matching bases. CDR3 region: CASSPRDSYEQYF. The nucleotides are TGTGCCAGCAGCCCCAGGGATTCGTACGAGCAGTACTTC.